The 12 T cell receptor beta chains given below trace back to one sample, sequenced in a study of T cells after posttransplantation cyclophosphamide. Profiled with immunoSEQ multiplex PCR; TCRdb holds only in-frame clones, not every one. The sample consists of 10,000 or so clones, 80% to 90% of them appearing once. Source material: memory CD4+ T cells sorted from PBMCs. Receptor source: a woman aged 60-75 years in good health, CMV-negative, and a related stem cell transplant donor.

The V call is TRBV6-1, the J call TRBJ1-1; TRBD1 aligns across 9 bases. The junction had 3 bases not matched to a gene; V was cut back by 6 bases and J by 4 bases. Germline V gene sequence: CDR1 MNHNS, CDR2 SASEGT. This CDR3 contains 13 residues. The CDR3 DNA sequence: TGTGCCAGCAGAACAGGGGGCGGCACTGAAGCTTTCTTT. This encodes CASRTGGGTEAFF.

This chain uses TRBV29-1 with TRBJ1-2; D gene unclear. Per germline, CDR1 SQVTM and CDR2 ANQGSEA. V shed 6 bases and J shed 0 bases, with 11 bases lying between them. This CDR3 has 13 residues. CDR3 protein: CSVIELANYGYTF. In DNA, the CDR3 is TGCAGCGTCATAGAGCTAGCTAACTATGGCTACACCTTC.

This clone was detected a few times. The V call is TRBV11-2, the J call TRBJ2-1, with 9 nucleotides matching TRBD2. CDR3 size: 17 residues. CDR1 and CDR2 (germline): SGHAT, FQNNGV. V gave up 0 bases and J gave up 9 bases; unmatched junction bases: 12. In DNA, the CDR3 is TGTGCCAGCAGCTTAGATCTTGGACTAGCGCAGGATGGTGAGCAGTTCTTC. Its protein product is CASSLDLGLAQDGEQFF.

The chain uses TRBV5-4 and TRBJ2-7; TRBD2 aligns across 8 bases. With V trimmed by 10 bases and J by 5 bases, 17 bases remained unmatched. Germline V CDR1 and CDR2: SGHNT, YYREEE (reference sequence). This CDR3 is built from 15 residues. As DNA, the CDR3 is TGTGCCCCCCCCCTTCGGGGGGGGGCGGGGGACGAGCAGTACTTC. It codes for CAPPLRGGAGDEQYF.

The chain is built from TRBV7-2 and TRBJ2-1; 7 nucleotides align to TRBD2. The CDR3 loop spans 15 amino acids. J lost 6 bases, V lost 1 base, and 6 bases had no gene match. Per the germline V gene, CDR1 is SGHTA and CDR2 is FQGNSA. CDR3 DNA sequence: TGTGCCAGCAGCTTAGTCTGGCGGGGGTCCAATGAGCAGTTCTTC. This gives the protein CASSLVWRGSNEQFF.

V gene TRBV2 combines with J gene TRBJ1-4; D is ambiguous. CDR3 size: 15 residues. V shed 0 bases and J shed 4 bases, with 9 bases lying between them. Germline V gene sequence: CDR1 SNHLY, CDR2 FYNNEI. This CDR3 is CASSEARGSNEKLFF. The CDR3 DNA is TGTGCCAGCAGTGAAGCTCGGGGTAGTAATGAAAAACTGTTTTTT.

The rearrangement uses TRBV11-2 and TRBJ2-5; 8 positions match TRBD2. CDR3 length equals 14 residues. V lost 5 bases, J lost 7 bases, and 9 bases stayed unmatched. The germline V gene has CDR1 SGHAT and CDR2 FQNNGV. The CDR3 DNA follows: TGTGCCAGCAGCCCCGCCAGGGCGGGGGGGACCCAGTACTTC. It codes for CASSPARAGGTQYF. The whole variable domain, filled in from reference TRBV11-2 and TRBJ2-5, reads EAGVAQSPRYKIIEKRQSVAFWCNPISGHATLYWYQQILGQGPKLLIQFQNNGVVDDSQLPKDRFSAERLKGVDSTLKIQPAKLEDSAVYLCASSPARAGGTQYFGPGTRLLVL.

This clone occurred a few times. This rearrangement joins TRBV7-2 to TRBJ1-5; D may be TRBD1 (5 bases). V was clipped by 5 bases and J by 7 bases, with 24 bases between them. The CDR3 sequence is 17 residues long. Germline V lookup: CDR1 SGHTA, CDR2 FQGNSA. Written as DNA, the CDR3 is TGTGCCAGCAGCCCCGACCCGGGCAGGGTAAGGACACAGCCCCAGCATTTT. Residues: CASSPDPGRVRTQPQHF.

This clone was found a few times. J is TRBJ2-1 and V is TRBV10-2; 9 bases are shared with TRBD2. The CDR3 runs 15 residues. Germline trimming cut 0 bases from V and 15 bases from J; bases unmatched to any gene: 12. Germline CDR1 and CDR2: WSHSY and SAAADI. The CDR3 bases are TGCGCCAGCAGTGAGTCTCGACCGGAGGGAGCGGGGGGGTTCTTC. Translating it yields CASSESRPEGAGGFF.

The chain employs TRBV5-5 and TRBJ1-2; D ambiguous. There are 15 residues in the CDR3. V was shortened by 0 bases and J by 3 bases, with 12 bases between the two germline ends. Germline lookup yields CDR1 SGHKS and CDR2 YYEKEE (reference sequence). The CDR3 DNA reads TGTGCCAGCAGCTTGGTTGGGCAGACCTACTATGGCTACACCTTC. It codes for CASSLVGQTYYGYTF.

The V gene is TRBV6-1, the J gene TRBJ1-5; D gene unclear. V lost 7 bases and J 4 bases, leaving 11 bases between the germline ends. The CDR3 spans 13 residues. Germline values: CDR1 MNHNS, CDR2 SASEGT. The CDR3 loop is CASTSSGNQPQHF. The CDR3 region has the DNA TGTGCCAGCACGAGTTCCGGGAATCAGCCCCAGCATTTT.

V usage is TRBV19 and J usage is TRBJ1-1; 9 bases are shared with TRBD1. J was trimmed by 4 bases and V by 6 bases; bases with no gene match: 3. Germline V gene lookup returns CDR1 LNHDA and CDR2 SQIVND (reference sequence). CDR3 length: 13 amino acids. CDR3 in DNA: TGTGCCAGTAGGAAGACAGGGGGCACTGAAGCTTTCTTT. This sequence encodes CASRKTGGTEAFF.